The clone carrying this T cell receptor beta chain was counted many times. Antigen: not known. The sample is drawn from a study of T-cell reconstitution after alpha-beta-depleted transplantation in children. Findings and caveats of the study: The high TCRbeta diversity at day 60 in some patients came from surviving recipient T cells and thymic progenitors. Two months or so post-transplant, alpha-beta T cells reportedly derived from several hundred expanded graft clones. Diversity and T-cell counts at one year after transplant derived mostly from new T cells.

V was clipped by 3 bases and J by 8 bases; unmatched bases: 4. Per the germline V gene, CDR1 is MNHEY and CDR2 is SMNVEV (reference sequence). This CDR3 is built from 13 residues. A library of TCRbeta sequences, prepared with unique molecular identifiers, was generated. Using its own MiXCR run on the PCR reads, TCRdb lists one record per CDR3 protein. Among 200,000 or so distinct CDR3 sequences listed, approximately 6.8% were seen once. V is TRBV27 and J is TRBJ1-2; TRBD1 matches at 9 bases. The source is a girl under three years old with combined immunodeficiency, due to receive a stem cell transplant. Sequencing used PBMCs, obtained before TCRalphabeta/CD19-depleted stem cell transplant. The DNA for the CDR3 is TGTGCCAGCAGTTTTGGACAGGGGTGGGGCTACACCTTC. Protein: CASSFGQGWGYTF.